The rows below give T cell receptor beta chains drawn from one sample of a study of blood T cell repertoires in COVID-19. TCRdb's copy holds only in-frame clones and misses some; the assay was immunoSEQ multiplex PCR. Among roughly 290,000 clones listed, over 75% were seen once. The material sequenced was PBMCs or T cells enriched from blood (not recorded which). Receptors originate from a woman younger than 45 who had recovered from COVID-19. Both conserved end residues are part of each CDR3. The D gene is left open where the match is weak. Clone size, where shown, is once, few, many, or a class for clones that have expanded.

j_call | d_call | clone_size | v_call | cdr3_aa | cdr3_nt
TRBJ2-6 | NA | NA | TRBV6-1 | CASSEQGVAGANVLTF | TGTGCCAGCAGCGAACAGGGCGTTGCTGGGGCCAACGTCCTGACTTTC
TRBJ1-2 | NA | NA | TRBV28 | CASSLAGDTYTF | TGTGCCAGCAGTTTGGCAGGGGATACCTACACCTTC
TRBJ1-2 | NA | NA | TRBV7-9 | CASSPRRGYGYTF | TGTGCCAGCAGCCCCCGGAGGGGCTATGGCTACACCTTC
TRBJ1-1 | NA | few | TRBV2 | CASSEEGGTEAFF | TGTGCCAGCAGTGAAGAAGGGGGCACTGAAGCTTTCTTT
TRBJ2-2 | TRBD1 | NA | TRBV7-9 | CASRAQDTGGTGELFF | TGTGCCAGCAGGGCTCAGGACACAGGGGGTACCGGGGAGCTGTTTTTT
TRBJ1-2 | TRBD1 | NA | TRBV19 | CASLKDRGIDGYTF | TGTGCCAGCCTCAAGGACAGGGGGATCGATGGCTACACCTTC
TRBJ2-1 | NA | NA | TRBV2 | CASSVEGSSYNEQFF | TGTGCCAGCAGTGTGGAGGGTAGCTCCTACAATGAGCAGTTCTTC
TRBJ1-6 | TRBD1 | NA | TRBV3-1/TRBV3-2 | CASSQDGTGARSPLHF | TGTGCCAGCAGCCAAGATGGGACAGGGGCACGGTCACCCCTCCACTTT
TRBJ2-3 | TRBD2 | NA | TRBV29-1 | CSVVGLAGGNTQYF | TGCAGCGTTGTCGGGCTAGCGGGAGGGAATACGCAGTATTTT
TRBJ1-2 | NA | NA | TRBV10-2 | CASSVFSRQDGYTF | TGCGCCAGCAGTGTGTTTTCGAGACAGGATGGCTACACCTTC
TRBJ2-7 | TRBD2 | few | TRBV28 | CASSSFGGLEQYF | TGTGCCAGCAGTTCCTTCGGGGGGTTGGAGCAGTACTTC
TRBJ1-1 | NA | NA | TRBV7-9 | CASSLMTTYTEAFF | TGTGCCAGCAGCTTAATGACAACCTACACTGAAGCTTTCTTT
TRBJ2-7 | NA | NA | TRBV11-3 | CATTRAIAWEQYF | TGTGCCACCACTAGGGCCATAGCGTGGGAGCAGTACTTC
TRBJ2-3 | TRBD1 | once | TRBV18 | CASSPFRQGGTDTQYF | TGTGCCAGCTCACCCTTCCGACAGGGGGGCACAGATACGCAGTATTTT
TRBJ1-4 | TRBD1 | NA | TRBV4-2 | CASSQEPGTGLDEKLFF | TGTGCCAGCAGCCAAGAGCCTGGGACAGGGCTCGATGAAAAACTGTTTTTT
TRBJ1-1 | NA | few | TRBV5-5 | CASSLVFVGGEGTEAFF | TGTGCCAGCAGCTTGGTGTTCGTTGGAGGGGAGGGCACTGAAGCTTTCTTT
TRBJ2-3 | TRBD2 | NA | TRBV19 | CASSIRLAGGGSSTDTQYF | TGTGCCAGTAGTATTCGACTAGCGGGAGGGGGATCTAGCACAGATACGCAGTATTTT
TRBJ2-5 | NA | NA | TRBV19 | CASSMTPQETQYF | TGTGCCAGTAGTATGACTCCCCAAGAGACCCAGTACTTC
TRBJ1-1 | NA | NA | TRBV2 | CASSDGGGETEAFF | TGTGCCAGCAGTGACGGGGGGGGCGAGACTGAAGCTTTCTTT
TRBJ2-1 | NA | NA | TRBV5-4 | CASSLSAAESYNEQFF | TGTGCCAGCAGCTTATCGGCCGCGGAGTCCTACAATGAGCAGTTCTTC
TRBJ2-5 | TRBD2 | NA | TRBV7-9 | CASSFIAGGPPQETQYF | TGTGCCAGCAGCTTTATAGCGGGAGGGCCCCCCCAAGAGACCCAGTACTTC
TRBJ2-3 | TRBD1 | NA | TRBV5-1 | CASSPSGQGSQYF | TGCGCCAGCAGCCCTTCGGGACAGGGCTCGCAGTATTTT
TRBJ2-1 | NA | NA | TRBV5-1 | CASSFRSGSSNEQFF | TGCGCCAGCAGCTTCCGAAGTGGGAGTTCGAATGAGCAGTTCTTC
TRBJ2-3 | NA | NA | TRBV3-1/TRBV3-2 | CASSPLGGSGTDTQYF | TGTGCCAGCAGCCCCCTTGGGGGGAGTGGCACAGATACGCAGTATTTT
TRBJ2-5 | NA | NA | TRBV20-1 | CSLYKRETQYF | TGCAGTTTATATAAGAGGGAGACCCAGTACTTC
TRBJ1-4 | NA | NA | TRBV6-1 | CASSEENRVEKLFF | TGTGCCAGCAGTGAAGAGAACAGGGTGGAAAAACTGTTTTTT
TRBJ2-1 | NA | NA | TRBV6-2/TRBV6-3 | CASSYSTSLILSYNEQFF | TGTGCCAGCAGTTATTCGACATCTTTAATCCTTTCCTACAATGAGCAGTTCTTC
TRBJ2-3 | TRBD2 | NA | TRBV27 | CASSLSGAGVADTQYF | TGTGCCAGCAGTTTATCGGGAGCGGGAGTGGCAGATACGCAGTATTTT
TRBJ2-2 | TRBD1 | few | TRBV7-9 | CAWDRGGLNTGELFF | TGTGCCTGGGACAGGGGAGGCCTAAACACCGGGGAGCTGTTTTTT
TRBJ2-7 | TRBD2 | NA | TRBV7-6 | CASSLRPGLAGGETYEQYF | TGTGCCAGCAGCTTGAGACCGGGACTAGCGGGGGGAGAAACCTACGAGCAGTACTTC
TRBJ1-6 | NA | NA | TRBV6-5 | CASSYTGRASPLHF | TGTGCCAGCAGTTACACCGGGAGGGCCTCACCCCTCCACTTT
TRBJ1-2 | TRBD1 | NA | TRBV24-1 | CATSDPTGNLGYTF | TGTGCCACCAGTGACCCGACAGGGAACCTGGGCTACACCTTC
TRBJ1-3 | TRBD1 | NA | TRBV7-9 | CASSTLRQGADSGNTIYF | TGTGCCAGCAGCACCTTAAGACAGGGGGCCGACTCTGGAAACACCATATATTTT
TRBJ2-7 | NA | NA | TRBV7-6 | CASSSYRSYEQYF | TGTGCCAGCAGCTCCTACAGGAGTTACGAGCAGTACTTC
TRBJ1-2 | TRBD1 | NA | TRBV5-1 | CASSHGDRGLYGYTF | TGCGCCAGCAGCCACGGGGACAGGGGGCTCTATGGCTACACCTTC
TRBJ2-7 | NA | NA | TRBV2 | CASSLTRGEQYF | TGTGCCAGCAGCCTCACTAGAGGCGAGCAGTACTTC
TRBJ1-2 | NA | NA | TRBV5-1 | CASSDFRGYTF | TGCGCCAGTTCAGATTTCAGGGGATACACCTTC
TRBJ1-1 | NA | NA | TRBV28 | CASSYTTVNTEAFF | TGTGCCAGCAGTTACACGACAGTGAACACTGAAGCTTTCTTT
TRBJ2-7 | TRBD1 | NA | TRBV18 | CASSPPVGTGNNEQYF | TGTGCCAGCTCACCACCCGTCGGGACAGGGAACAACGAGCAGTACTTC
TRBJ2-5 | TRBD2 | NA | TRBV28 | CASSLGLAGNQETQYF | TGTGCCAGCAGTTTGGGACTAGCGGGGAACCAAGAGACCCAGTACTTC
TRBJ2-1 | TRBD1 | NA | TRBV4-1 | CASSQARGLHNEQFF | TGCGCCAGCAGCCAAGCCAGGGGGCTTCACAATGAGCAGTTCTTC
TRBJ2-1 | TRBD2 | NA | TRBV6-1 | CASSEAALAGVNEQFF | TGTGCCAGCAGTGAAGCCGCACTAGCGGGAGTAAATGAGCAGTTCTTC
TRBJ2-1 | TRBD2 | NA | TRBV11-2 | CASSLRTSGSYNEQFF | TGTGCCAGCAGCTTACGAACTAGCGGATCCTACAATGAGCAGTTCTTC
TRBJ1-2 | NA | NA | TRBV6-2/TRBV6-3 | CASSYAEQGLDGYTF | TGTGCCAGCAGTTACGCGGAACAGGGCCTCGATGGCTACACCTTC